The entry that follows covers one T cell receptor (beta chain) sequence. The record originates from a study of T cells after yellow fever vaccination. The junction had 8 bases not matched to a gene; V was cut back by 3 bases and J by 3 bases. The germline CDR1 and CDR2 sequences are SGHRS and YFSETQ. The CDR3 is made up of 15 amino acids. TCRdb re-analysed the 5' RACE reads in MiXCR, keeping a single row per CDR3 protein. The data show 250,000 or so distinct CDR3 sequences, 6.9% seen once. This material consisted of CD4+ T cells sorted from PBMCs, taken 15 days after the yellow fever booster vaccination. The J gene is TRBJ2-7, the V gene TRBV5-1, with TRBD1 identical over 8 bases. This receptor was taken from a man in his thirties or forties who received the YFV17D yellow fever vaccine. The CDR3 loop reads CASSSNTGGLYEQYF. CDR3 nucleotides: TGCGCCAGCAGCTCGAATACAGGGGGTCTCTACGAGCAGTACTTC.